The entry below gives a single TCR beta chain sequence along with its context. Its target is not known. TCRdb processed the RT-PCR reads anew with MiXCR; each CDR3 protein has one entry. The table has hundreds of thousands of distinct CDR3 sequences, about 15% seen once. This entry is derived from a study of response to subunit inactivated influenza vaccine. Regarding the study as a whole: That few new T cells are recruited by each seasonal influenza vaccination was the authors' suggestion.

Germline V gene lookup returns CDR1 SGHRS and CDR2 YFSETQ. The CDR3 totals 15 residues. Trimming stripped 4 bases from V and 3 bases from J, with 16 bases between. The sample was PBMCs from blood, taken 11 to 12 days after vaccination. This clonotype was sampled from a man between 50 and 59 years old who received an inactivated influenza vaccine. V and J are TRBV5-1 and TRBJ1-1; D ambiguous. As DNA, the CDR3 is TGCGCCAGCAGCGTAACCCGGGCAAGGGACACTGAAGCTTTCTTT. It translates to CASSVTRARDTEAFF. Filled out from reference TRBV5-1 and TRBJ1-1, the complete variable domain reads KAGVTQTPRYLIKTRGQQVTLSCSPISGHRSVSWYQQTPGQGLQFLFEYFSETQRNKGNFPGRFSGRQFSNSRSEMNVSTLELGDSALYLCASSVTRARDTEAFFGQGTRLTVV.